This passage covers 23 T cell receptor beta chains from one sample sequenced in a study of CD8 T cells in ankylosing spondylitis (dated by TCRdb to about 2017). The paper's findings and limits, for the study overall: A TCR beta motif made up of fewer than 10 highly homologous amino acid variants appeared to be characteristic of blood from ankylosing spondylitis patients.

Library prep was done by 5' RACE. Data came from an Illumina HiSeq 2500. Clones were called with MiXCR by TCRdb after fastp trimmed the public reads at Q25, and only in-frame beta chains were retained. Identical CDR3 protein sequences are pooled into one entry, listed with their most common genes and DNA. The sample table holds some 840,000 distinct CDR3 sequences, of which approximately 10% were seen once. The top ten constitute about 0.5% of the sample. For these receptors, no antigen is known. The specimen sequenced was blood, either unsorted or a sorted T cell fraction (not recorded which). The receptor source for this set is a male donor with ankylosing spondylitis.

This chain links TRBV5-1 with TRBJ2-2, with D possibly TRBD2 on 6 matching bases. The CDR3 loop spans 16 amino acids. Per germline, CDR1 SGHRS and CDR2 YFSETQ. V was cut by 0 bases and J by 3 bases, with 12 bases left in between. CDR3 sequence reads: CASSLAGGPYTGELFF. In DNA, the CDR3 is TGCGCCAGCAGCTTGGCAGGAGGGCCTTACACCGGGGAGCTGTTTTTT.

This clonotype was picked up a small number of times. J is TRBJ1-1 and V is TRBV12-3 or TRBV12-4; a possible D gene is TRBD1 (5 bases). This CDR3 comprises 15 residues. Trimming removed 4 bases from V and 4 bases from J, with 16 bases in between. The CDR3 nucleotides read TGTGCCAGCAGTTACCTTGACAGTTACTCCACTGAAGCTTTCTTT. Translated, it gives CASSYLDSYSTEAFF.

V usage is TRBV21-1 and J usage is TRBJ1-2. TRBV21-1 is listed as a pseudogene. The CDR3 has 14 amino acids. CDR3 residues: CASSKEGLVYGYTF. CDR3 coding DNA: TGTGCCAGCAGCAAAGAAGGTCTCGTCTATGGCTACACCTTC.

This clonotype was observed a handful of times. This chain links TRBV15 with TRBJ2-3; the match to TRBD2 covers 8 bases. This CDR3 contains 15 residues. V lost 5 bases, J lost 5 bases, and 9 bases stayed unmatched. Germline V gene sequence: CDR1 LNHNV, CDR2 YYDKDF (reference sequence). The CDR3 DNA follows: TGTGCCACCAGCCGGCGGGGGGATCACGGAGATACGCAGTATTTT. It is translated as CATSRRGDHGDTQYF.

This clonotype has only a few counts. As DNA, the CDR3 is TGTGCCAGCGGCCAGGGAAGGCGAACGAACACCGGGGAGCTGTTTTTT. It translates to CASGQGRRTNTGELFF. The rearrangement joins TRBV7-6 to TRBJ2-2, with D possibly TRBD1 on 5 matching bases. Trimming left V 8 bases short and J 0 bases short, with 16 bases between. The CDR3 runs 16 residues. Germline CDR1 and CDR2: SGHVS and FNYEAQ.

This sequence joins TRBV6-5 and TRBJ1-5; D uncertain. The V and J ends lost 0 bases and 0 bases respectively, with 12 bases between them. CDR1 MNHEY and CDR2 SVGAGI come from the germline V gene. The CDR3 runs 17 residues. CDR3 coding DNA: TGTGCCAGCAGTTACTCGAATACCCACCATAGCAATCAGCCCCAGCATTTT. It codes for CASSYSNTHHSNQPQHF.

This clonotype was observed at least ten times. The chain carries TRBV29-1 and TRBJ2-7; TRBD1 aligns across 7 bases. The junction had 7 bases not matched to a gene; V was cut back by 1 base and J by 4 bases. Germline CDR1 is SQVTM and CDR2 is ANQGSEA. CDR3 length: 14 residues. This chain's CDR3 is CSVEGAGTAYEQYF. CDR3 nucleotides: TGCAGCGTTGAAGGAGCCGGGACAGCTTACGAGCAGTACTTC.

This clonotype was found a few times. The V and J genes are TRBV10-3 and TRBJ1-5; 8 nucleotides agree with TRBD1. The V segment lost 6 bases and the J segment 7 bases; nucleotides outside the gene matches: 5. The CDR3 is 13 residues long. CDR1 is ENHRY, CDR2 SYGVKD, per germline. CDR3 amino acids: CAISGQGQQPQHF. CDR3 bases: TGTGCCATCAGCGGACAGGGACAACAGCCCCAGCATTTT.

The rearrangement uses TRBV7-2 and TRBJ2-7; the D call may be TRBD1 or TRBD2 (5 bases each). The CDR3 runs to 16 residues. Germline CDR1 and CDR2: SGHTA and FQGNSA. The ends were cut back, 5 bases at V and 1 base at J, with 18 bases in the middle. The CDR3 region is CASSRLGRATSYEQYF. CDR3 DNA: TGTGCCAGCAGCCGATTGGGACGGGCAACTTCCTACGAGCAGTACTTC. Using reference TRBV7-2 and TRBJ2-7 for the parts outside the CDR3, the full variable domain is GAGVSQSPSNKVTEKGKDVELRCDPISGHTALYWYRQSLGQGLEFLIYFQGNSAPDKSGLPSDRFSAERTGGSVSTLTIQRTQQEDSAVYLCASSRLGRATSYEQYFGPGTRLTVT.

The table lists this clonotype with a few counts. The V and J genes are TRBV6-2 or TRBV6-3 and TRBJ1-1, with 7 bases aligning to TRBD1. From germline, CDR1 is MNHEY and CDR2 SVGEGT. The CDR3 extends over 13 amino acids. Trimming at V came to 6 bases and at J to 8 bases, leaving 9 bases not matched to a gene. For the CDR3, the DNA is TGTGCCAGCAGCCACCCGACAGGGACAGAAGCTTTCTTT. The encoded protein is CASSHPTGTEAFF.

The chain is built from TRBV6-2 or TRBV6-3 and TRBJ2-1; D tentatively fits TRBD1 or TRBD2 (6 bases each). Looked up from germline, CDR1 is MNHEY and CDR2 is SVGEGT. The CDR3 is 14 amino acids. The V end lost 4 bases, the J end lost 4 bases, and 11 bases lay between the germline ends. CDR3 loop: CASSSGATYNEQFF. The CDR3 nucleotides read TGTGCCAGCAGTTCGGGGGCCACTTACAATGAGCAGTTCTTC.

The chain has TRBV11-1 and TRBJ1-2, with 10 positions matching TRBD1. V was clipped by 4 bases and J by 8 bases; unmatched bases: 13. The CDR3 is made up of 16 amino acids. The germline gives CDR1 SGHAT, CDR2 FQDESV (reference sequence). The CDR3 reads CASSSERDRGWSGYTF. CDR3 coding DNA: TGTGCCAGCAGCTCAGAAAGGGACAGGGGATGGAGCGGCTACACCTTC.

This clonotype was counted a few times. The gene calls are TRBV11-2 and TRBJ2-1, with D maybe TRBD2 (6 bases). Germline values: CDR1 SGHAT, CDR2 FQNNGV. This CDR3 is built from 18 residues. V was trimmed by 3 bases and J by 0 bases, leaving 18 bases between them. Here the CDR3 DNA reads TGTGCCAGCAGCTTTAGACCCTCTAGCGTGACCTCCTACAATGAGCAGTTCTTC. Its translation: CASSFRPSSVTSYNEQFF.

This chain uses TRBV7-2 with TRBJ2-7; 11 bases align to TRBD1. Per germline, CDR1 SGHTA and CDR2 FQGNSA. Trimming took 3 bases from V and 8 from J; bases not matched to a gene: 9. The CDR3 covers 15 residues. The CDR3 nucleotides read TGTGCCAGCAGCTTTACCGGGACAGGGGGGGATAAGCAGTACTTC. Amino acids: CASSFTGTGGDKQYF.

The CDR3 protein is CASSVSQVTEAFF. As DNA, the CDR3 is TGTGCCAGCAGCGTGTCACAAGTCACTGAAGCTTTCTTT. This chain connects TRBV9 to TRBJ1-1, with D unresolved. The V end was cut by 2 bases, the J end by 4 bases, with 9 bases between. CDR3 length equals 13 residues. Germline V lookup: CDR1 SGDLS, CDR2 YYNGEE.

This clonotype was seen more than once but under ten times. The V and J genes are TRBV4-2 and TRBJ2-1; D is possibly TRBD1 (5 bases). This CDR3 region has 17 residues. Trimming cost V 0 bases and J 0 bases, with 12 bases left between them. Per germline, CDR1 LGHNA and CDR2 YNFKEQ. CDR3 in amino acids: CASSQEGHSSSYNEQFF. The CDR3 DNA is TGTGCCAGCAGCCAAGAGGGGCATTCCTCCTCCTACAATGAGCAGTTCTTC.

CDR3 DNA sequence: TGTGCCAGCGTCTACAGGGGCGAGGGCTACACCTTC. This translates into CASVYRGEGYTF. This chain links TRBV6-6 with TRBJ1-2; 7 positions agree with TRBD1. The germline V gene encodes CDR1 MNHNY and CDR2 SVGAGI (reference sequence). The CDR3 runs 12 residues. The trim removed 8 bases at V and 8 bases at J, leaving 8 bases unmatched.

This chain uses TRBV20-1 with TRBJ2-3; 10 positions match TRBD2. Germline V CDR1 and CDR2: DFQATT, SNEGSKA (reference sequence). Trimming removed 0 bases from V and 6 bases from J; junction bases left unmatched: 6. This CDR3 spans 15 amino acids. The CDR3 bases are TGCAGTGCTAGAGAGCGTAGCGGGGGGATGGATACGCAGTATTTT. It encodes CSARERSGGMDTQYF.

There are a few counts of this clonotype. This chain uses TRBV29-1 with TRBJ1-2; D call uncertain. The ends were cut back, 8 bases at V and 7 bases at J, with 17 bases in the middle. The length of the CDR3 is 12 residues. The V gene's germline CDR1 is SQVTM and CDR2 ANQGSEA. CDR3 bases: TGCAGCACCCACAATCCATCAGGTGGCTACACCTTC. Translation gives CSTHNPSGGYTF.

This chain joins TRBV5-1 and TRBJ2-3; 8 nucleotides match TRBD2. V shed 3 bases and J 2 bases; nucleotides not matched to a gene: 5. The CDR3 loop spans 15 amino acids. Looked up from germline, CDR1 is SGHRS and CDR2 is YFSETQ. The CDR3 DNA follows: TGCGCCAGCAGCTCGGCGACTAGCGCCACAGATACGCAGTATTTT. It translates to CASSSATSATDTQYF.

This clonotype was recorded a few times. J is TRBJ2-1 and V is TRBV24-1; D is undetermined. The germline V gene encodes CDR1 KGHDR and CDR2 SFDVKD. The CDR3 runs to 11 residues. Trimming shortened V by 8 bases and J by 5 bases, and 6 bases separated the two germline ends. The CDR3 coding sequence is TGTGCCACCACGCTTAACAATGAGCAGTTCTTC. The encoded protein is CATTLNNEQFF.

This clonotype occurred a few times. CDR3 amino acids: CASSFVPTSGSFQETQYF. CDR3 nucleotide sequence: TGTGCCAGCAGCTTCGTACCTACTAGCGGGAGCTTTCAAGAGACCCAGTACTTC. This chain links TRBV11-2 with TRBJ2-5; 11 bases map to TRBD2. CDR1 and CDR2 from the germline V gene are SGHAT and FQNNGV. This CDR3 contains 18 residues. The V segment lost 3 bases and the J segment 2 bases; nucleotides outside the gene matches: 11.

This clonotype was observed a few times. This chain uses TRBV15 with TRBJ2-1, with D possibly matching TRBD1 (6 bases). Trimming stripped 2 bases from V and 4 bases from J, with 12 bases between. Germline loops: CDR1 LNHNV, CDR2 YYDKDF (reference sequence). The CDR3 length is 15 residues. CDR3 nucleotides: TGTGCCACCAGCAGAACAGGGAGCCCTTACAATGAGCAGTTCTTC. Amino acids: CATSRTGSPYNEQFF.